This T cell receptor beta chain was documented in a study of T cell repertoires in cytomegalovirus infection. Overall study: A matching HLA type, together with CMV infection, was signaled by public TCR beta signatures.

Study observations and caveats: In two of eight donors, the top clonotype was HLA-C-restricted CMV-specific. Totalled public TCR beta family frequency picked out people who carried CMV plus the relevant HLA.

Germline V CDR1 and CDR2: SQVTM, ANQGSEA. V lost 0 bases and J 6 bases, leaving 12 bases between the germline ends. The CDR3 covers 13 residues. MiXCR was run by TCRdb on the reads, yielding one entry per CDR3 protein. The sample has fewer than 350,000 distinct CDR3 sequences, roughly 17% seen once; the top ten hold 12%. About this clonotype: Its specificity is unknown.

This chain connects TRBV29-1 to TRBJ2-7, with TRBD2 as a possible D gene (5 bases). Sequencing was performed on PBMCs. The receptor was isolated from a human donor in good health (CMV status not recorded). Some clones in this sample may be carry-over from other donors' samples. The CDR3 DNA sequence: TGCAGCGTTGAAGAGGTCCAGGCGGGCGAGCAGTACTTC. Translation gives CSVEEVQAGEQYF.